What follows are 20 T cell receptor beta chains derived from one specimen sequenced in a study of blood T cells in healthy people across ages. Alongside a J-beta primer mix, a sample-barcoded 5' primer served in a second PCR lasting about 6 to 11 cycles. TCRdb reprocessed the 5' RACE reads with MiXCR, giving one entry per CDR3 protein. Of under 2 million distinct CDR3 sequences listed, 34% are singletons. Material for sequencing was blood. The receptor source for this set is a woman under 40 in good health.

Of note for this clonotype: This clone may be a read error of a much larger clone one base away. The V call is TRBV6-1, the J call TRBJ2-6, with D unresolved. This CDR3 has 14 amino acids. Trimming stripped 2 bases from V and 2 bases from J, with 4 bases between. The germline gives CDR1 MNHNS, CDR2 SASEGT. CDR3: CASSEKAGANVLTF. Here the CDR3 DNA reads TGTGCCAGCAGTGAAAAAGCTGGGGCCAACGTCCTGACTTTC.

This clonotype was seen many times. The chain has TRBV20-1 and TRBJ2-1, with a weak D call TRBD2 (5 bases). CDR1 is DFQATT, CDR2 SNEGSKA, per germline (reference sequence). This CDR3 contains 14 residues. With 1 base removed from V and 3 bases from J, the gap between germline ends came to 10 bases. CDR3 nucleotide sequence: TGCAGTGCTAGAGTGAGTGGGAGCTACAATGAGCAGTTCTTC. Its protein is CSARVSGSYNEQFF.

In its sample, this clonotype was seen a few times. Here the CDR3 reads CASSDQGLNTEAFF. The CDR3 bases are TGCGCCAGCAGCGACCAGGGGTTGAACACTGAAGCTTTCTTT. The J gene is TRBJ1-1, the V gene TRBV5-1; D possibly corresponds to TRBD1 (6 bases). This CDR3 is built from 14 residues. V dropped 4 bases and J dropped 0 bases, with 10 bases sitting between them. The germline gives CDR1 SGHRS, CDR2 YFSETQ.

This clonotype was counted once. The chain carries TRBV5-1 and TRBJ2-1; D gene uncertain. The V end lost 0 bases, the J end lost 9 bases, and 13 bases lay between the germline ends. The CDR3 is 14 amino acids. Germline V gene data show CDR1 as SGHRS and CDR2 as YFSETQ. CDR3 sequence (DNA): TGCGCCAGCAGCTTGGCCGAAGGTGTGGCTGAGCAGTTCTTC. It yields the protein CASSLAEGVAEQFF.

The chain has TRBV15 and TRBJ2-5, with a tentative D call TRBD2 (6 bases). The V gene's germline CDR1 is LNHNV and CDR2 YYDKDF (reference sequence). CDR3 length: 16 residues. The V end was cut by 2 bases, the J end by 4 bases, with 17 bases between. The CDR3 loop is CATSRSSGMGGETQYF. In DNA, the CDR3 is TGTGCCACCAGCAGATCCTCGGGGATGGGAGGAGAGACCCAGTACTTC. The full variable domain, its missing parts supplied by reference TRBV15 and TRBJ2-5, is DAMVIQNPRYQVTQFGKPVTLSCSQTLNHNVMYWYQQKSSQAPKLLFHYYDKDFNNEADTPDNFQSRRPNTSFCFLDIRSPGLGDTAMYLCATSRSSGMGGETQYFGPGTRLLVL.

This clonotype has at least ten counts. V usage is TRBV12-3 or TRBV12-4 and J usage is TRBJ2-7; 8 positions match TRBD2. J lost 5 bases, V lost 7 bases, and 7 bases had no gene match. This CDR3 has 13 amino acids. The CDR3, as DNA: TGTGCCAGCACGTTCGGGAGGGGACACGAGCAGTACTTC. Protein sequence: CASTFGRGHEQYF.

This rearrangement joins TRBV5-1 to TRBJ1-2; a weak D match, TRBD1 (5 bases). Germline-derived CDR1 and CDR2 are SGHRS and YFSETQ. The CDR3 length is 14 residues. Trimming pared 0 bases from V and 5 bases from J, leaving 11 bases between. CDR3 in DNA: TGCGCCAGCAGCTTGGTACAGGAGGGGTATGGCTACACCTTC. Translating gives CASSLVQEGYGYTF.

The V call is TRBV7-7, the J call TRBJ2-1, with D possibly matching TRBD1 (7 bases). Deletions cut 5 bases from V and 8 bases from J, with 19 bases between. The CDR3 totals 15 residues. Germline V gene lookup returns CDR1 SSHAT and CDR2 FNYEAQ (reference sequence). The CDR3 nucleotides are TGTGCCAGCAGCGTATCAGGGGGGAGCTCCGATGAGCAGTTCTTC. Its translation: CASSVSGGSSDEQFF.

The genes are TRBV9 and TRBJ2-5, with TRBD1 matching 9 bases. J gave up 7 bases and V 4 bases, and 8 bases lay outside the gene matches. The CDR3 runs to 14 residues. CDR1 is SGDLS and CDR2 is YYNGEE in the germline V gene. DNA of the CDR3: TGTGCCAGCAGCCCCCGACAGGGGGAAGGGACCCAGTACTTC. It translates to CASSPRQGEGTQYF.

This chain uses TRBV21-1 with TRBJ2-1; the table's D call TRBD2 went unverified against the DNA. TRBV21-1 is reported as a pseudogene. CDR3 length: 17 residues. The DNA for the CDR3 is TGTGCCAGCAGCAAAGTAAGGGCGGGATGGGTCTACAATGAGCAGTTCTTC. This gives the protein CASSKVRAGWVYNEQFF.

The sample holds a few counts of this clonotype. This chain uses TRBV20-1 with TRBJ1-5; D is uncertain. Germline V lookup: CDR1 DFQATT, CDR2 SNEGSKA (reference sequence). V lost 1 base and J lost 8, with 15 bases in between. This CDR3 spans 14 amino acids. The CDR3 nucleotides are TGCAGTGCTAGAGTTCTGGGAGTTATGGAGCCCCAGCATTTT. This translates into CSARVLGVMEPQHF.

V is TRBV6-2 or TRBV6-3 and J is TRBJ2-1; either TRBD1 or TRBD2 may supply D (5 bases each). Germline V gives CDR1 MNHEY, CDR2 SVGEGT. With 8 bases removed from V and 3 bases from J, the gap between germline ends came to 17 bases. The CDR3 is 15 residues long. The CDR3 loop reads CASGPGTAFYNEQFF. CDR3 nucleotides: TGTGCCAGCGGACCCGGGACGGCCTTCTACAATGAGCAGTTCTTC.

The V gene is TRBV12-3 or TRBV12-4, the J gene TRBJ2-7; the D gene is possibly TRBD1 (6 bases). CDR3 length: 14 residues. Trimming removed 7 bases from V and 3 bases from J, with 16 bases in between. For the CDR3, the DNA is TGTGCCAGCACCCAGGGGTCAGCTTACTACGAGCAGTACTTC. Translation: CASTQGSAYYEQYF.

The chain employs TRBV27 and TRBJ2-2, with 9 bases lining up with TRBD1. CDR3 length: 14 amino acids. Germline lookup yields CDR1 MNHEY and CDR2 SMNVEV (reference sequence). The V and J ends lost 6 bases and 6 bases, in that order; junction bases with no gene match: 5. The CDR3 DNA reads TGTGCCAGCAGGCGACAGGGGGGTCCCGGGGAGCTGTTTTTT. Protein product: CASRRQGGPGELFF.

The chain couples TRBV2 to TRBJ1-2; D may be TRBD1 (5 bases). Germline V gene lookup returns CDR1 SNHLY and CDR2 FYNNEI. With 10 bases removed from V and 0 bases from J, the gap between germline ends came to 15 bases. This CDR3 comprises 14 residues. The CDR3 nucleotides are TGTGCCACCTCCGGGGGGGAGTCTAACTATGGCTACACCTTC. Amino acids: CATSGGESNYGYTF.

J is TRBJ2-5 and V is TRBV7-3; weak D call: TRBD1 (5 bases). This CDR3 is built from 13 residues. Trimming pared 3 bases from V and 4 bases from J, leaving 9 bases between. Germline lookup yields CDR1 SGHTA and CDR2 FQGTGA. CDR3 in amino acids: CASSFLTGETQYF. In nucleotides, the CDR3 is TGTGCCAGCAGCTTCTTAACAGGAGAGACCCAGTACTTC.

The chain couples TRBV6-5 to TRBJ2-3, with TRBD2 identical over 8 bases. V dropped 8 bases and J dropped 5; count of bases not matched to a gene: 6. CDR1 and CDR2 from the germline V gene are MNHEY and SVGAGI. The CDR3 extends over 13 amino acids. The CDR3 here is CASAGGGGDTQYF. The CDR3 DNA reads as TGTGCCAGCGCCGGGGGGGGAGGAGATACGCAGTATTTT.

The chain is built from TRBV9 and TRBJ2-3; D gene unclear. The CDR3 length is 16 residues. Germline CDR1 is SGDLS and CDR2 is YYNGEE. Deletions cut 4 bases from V and 2 bases from J, with 17 bases between. The CDR3 region is CASSSPVEQPTDTQYF. CDR3 DNA sequence: TGTGCCAGCAGCTCCCCGGTTGAGCAGCCCACAGATACGCAGTATTTT.

This clonotype came up once. The rearrangement uses TRBV28 and TRBJ1-1; no clear D gene. In germline, CDR1 is MDHEN, CDR2 SYDVKM. The V and J ends lost 2 bases and 6 bases respectively, with 16 bases between them. There are 15 residues in the CDR3. CDR3 in amino acids: CASSLPNRIVAEAFF. CDR3 DNA: TGTGCCAGCAGTTTACCCAACCGCATAGTCGCTGAAGCTTTCTTT. Together with reference TRBV28 and TRBJ1-1, the CDR3 gives the full variable domain: DVKVTQSSRYLVKRTGEKVFLECVQDMDHENMFWYRQDPGLGLRLIYFSYDVKMKEKGDIPEGYSVSREKKERFSLILESASTNQTSMYLCASSLPNRIVAEAFFGQGTRLTVV.

The chain has TRBV6-2 or TRBV6-3 and TRBJ2-1; no definite D call. Germline assignment: CDR1 MNHEY and CDR2 SVGEGT. The V gene lost 3 bases and the J gene lost 6 bases, with 3 bases spanning the gap. This CDR3 spans 11 amino acids. The CDR3 nucleotides are TGTGCCAGCAGTTATCCCAATGAGCAGTTCTTC. Protein product: CASSYPNEQFF.